This note documents a single T cell receptor (beta chain) sequence. What it binds is not known. These data belong to a study of T cell responses to AZD1222 COVID-19 vaccine. Notes on the study in general: Within unmutated variant regions lay the reported targets of nearly half of spike-specific TCRs.

Pooling of second doses given at about 4 or about 12 weeks was done. TCRdb's copy holds only in-frame clones and misses some; the assay was immunoSEQ multiplex PCR. This table holds over 95,000 clones, approximately 89% found once. In germline, CDR1 is SGHKS, CDR2 YYEKEE (reference sequence). The CDR3 consists of 14 residues. V trimming: 4 bases; J trimming: 0 bases; junction bases outside the gene matches: 3. The sample was peripheral blood, taken 28 days after the second AZD1222 dose. The gene calls are TRBV5-5 and TRBJ1-1, with 7 positions matching TRBD1. The receptor comes from an adult who received the AZD1222 COVID-19 vaccine. For the CDR3, the DNA is TGTGCCAGCAGCATCGACAGGGTGAACACTGAAGCTTTCTTT. Protein sequence: CASSIDRVNTEAFF.